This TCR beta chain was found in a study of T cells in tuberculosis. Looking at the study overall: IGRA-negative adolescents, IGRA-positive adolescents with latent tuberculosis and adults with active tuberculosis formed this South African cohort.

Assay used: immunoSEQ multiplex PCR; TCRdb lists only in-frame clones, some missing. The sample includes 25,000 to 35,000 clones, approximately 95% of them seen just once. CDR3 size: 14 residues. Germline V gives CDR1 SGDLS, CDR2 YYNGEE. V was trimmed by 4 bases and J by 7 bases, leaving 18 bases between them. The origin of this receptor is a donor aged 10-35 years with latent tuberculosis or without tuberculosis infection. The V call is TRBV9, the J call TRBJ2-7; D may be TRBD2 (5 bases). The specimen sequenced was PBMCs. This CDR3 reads CASSPGDNREEQYF. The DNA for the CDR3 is TGTGCCAGCAGCCCCGGTGACAACCGGGAAGAGCAGTACTTC.